The rows below give T cell receptor beta chains drawn from one sample of a study of T cell responses to AZD1222 COVID-19 vaccine. Using immunoSEQ multiplex PCR, the repertoire was profiled, and TCRdb retains in-frame clones only, with some absent. The data hold 150,000 to 200,000 clones, with roughly 88% observed a single time. This material consisted of peripheral blood, taken 28 days after the second AZD1222 dose. Receptor source: an adult who received the AZD1222 COVID-19 vaccine. Both conserved end residues are part of each CDR3. Fields, in order: clone size, D gene, V gene, J gene, CDR3 protein, CDR3 DNA. D genes are given only for firm matches. The size field is filled for only some rows; it gives once, few, many or a size class.

size: NA; D: NA; V: TRBV20-1; J: TRBJ1-1; CDR3: CSAPSAARAFF; DNA: TGCAGTGCTCCTAGCGCGGCCAGGGCTTTCTTT
size: NA; D: NA; V: TRBV11-3; J: TRBJ2-2; CDR3: CASSPQGPMTTGELFF; DNA: TGTGCCAGCAGTCCTCAGGGGCCCATGACCACCGGGGAGCTGTTTTTT
size: few; D: NA; V: TRBV7-9; J: TRBJ1-4; CDR3: CASSPREAHNEKLFF; DNA: TGTGCCAGCAGCCCCCGTGAAGCCCATAATGAAAAACTGTTTTTT
size: NA; D: NA; V: TRBV3-1/TRBV3-2; J: TRBJ1-4; CDR3: CASSQAPLEEKLFF; DNA: TGTGCCAGCAGCCAAGCCCCCCTGGAAGAAAAACTGTTTTTT
size: NA; D: NA; V: TRBV4-3; J: TRBJ2-3; CDR3: CASSQDTGGADTQYF; DNA: TGCGCCAGCAGCCAAGATACTGGGGGTGCAGATACGCAGTATTTT
size: NA; D: TRBD1; V: TRBV6-5; J: TRBJ2-3; CDR3: CASKDRGFGDTQYF; DNA: TGTGCCAGCAAAGACAGGGGGTTCGGAGATACGCAGTATTTT
size: NA; D: TRBD2; V: TRBV27; J: TRBJ2-3; CDR3: CASSHQYGGATDTQYF; DNA: TGTGCCAGCAGTCACCAGTACGGGGGGGCAACAGATACGCAGTATTTT
size: NA; D: NA; V: TRBV15; J: TRBJ2-3; CDR3: CATSRARETRRDTQYF; DNA: TGTGCCACCAGCAGAGCCCGGGAGACTCGTCGGGATACGCAGTATTTT
size: NA; D: TRBD1; V: TRBV6-5; J: TRBJ1-3; CDR3: CASRDQGDRNTIYF; DNA: TGTGCCAGCAGAGATCAGGGGGACCGAAACACCATATATTTT
size: NA; D: TRBD2; V: TRBV5-6; J: TRBJ2-3; CDR3: CASSLFGLAGDTDTQYF; DNA: TGTGCCAGCAGCTTGTTCGGACTAGCGGGGGACACAGATACGCAGTATTTT
size: NA; D: NA; V: TRBV5-6; J: TRBJ2-7; CDR3: CASSLGRNAYEQYF; DNA: TGTGCCAGCAGCTTGGGCAGGAATGCCTACGAGCAGTACTTC
size: NA; D: NA; V: TRBV7-8; J: TRBJ1-3; CDR3: CASSSTGNTIYF; DNA: TGTGCCAGCAGCTCAACTGGAAACACCATATATTTT
size: NA; D: NA; V: TRBV5-1; J: TRBJ2-7; CDR3: CASSLGAGASYEQYF; DNA: TGCGCCAGCAGCTTGGGTGCAGGGGCCTCCTACGAGCAGTACTTC
size: NA; D: NA; V: TRBV2; J: TRBJ1-4; CDR3: CASSEEGLGEKLFF; DNA: TGTGCCAGCAGTGAAGAGGGGTTGGGGGAAAAACTGTTTTTT
size: NA; D: NA; V: TRBV4-3; J: TRBJ1-2; CDR3: CASSQGVSTGLYGYTF; DNA: TGCGCCAGCAGCCAAGGGGTATCGACAGGCCTATATGGCTACACCTTC
size: NA; D: NA; V: TRBV3-1/TRBV3-2; J: TRBJ2-1; CDR3: CASSPGFEQFF; DNA: TGTGCCAGCAGCCCGGGGTTTGAGCAGTTCTTC
size: NA; D: NA; V: TRBV7-9; J: TRBJ2-1; CDR3: CASSPQETFF; DNA: TGTGCCAGCAGCCCACAGGAAACGTTCTTC
size: NA; D: NA; V: TRBV11-2; J: TRBJ1-2; CDR3: CASSYRDSRGYTF; DNA: TGTGCCAGCAGCTACCGGGACTCCAGGGGCTACACCTTC
size: NA; D: NA; V: TRBV19; J: TRBJ2-1; CDR3: CASSIRLLGEQFF; DNA: TGTGCCAGTAGTATCCGACTGCTCGGTGAGCAGTTCTTC
size: NA; D: TRBD1; V: TRBV9; J: TRBJ1-6; CDR3: CASSPRTGVNSPLHF; DNA: TGTGCCAGCAGCCCGCGGACAGGGGTTAATTCACCCCTCCACTTT
size: NA; D: NA; V: TRBV29-1; J: TRBJ2-2; CDR3: CSVELSVTGELFF; DNA: TGCAGCGTTGAACTGTCGGTGACCGGGGAGCTGTTTTTT
size: few; D: NA; V: TRBV12-3/TRBV12-4; J: TRBJ1-5; CDR3: CASSLVQGQPQHF; DNA: TGTGCCAGCAGTTTAGTACAGGGACAGCCCCAGCATTTT
size: NA; D: NA; V: TRBV6-6; J: TRBJ1-2; CDR3: CASITGGLGLGYTF; DNA: TGTGCCAGCATCACGGGGGGGCTCGGGCTTGGCTACACCTTC
size: few; D: TRBD1; V: TRBV19; J: TRBJ1-4; CDR3: CASSADREPATNEKLFF; DNA: TGTGCCAGTAGCGCGGACAGGGAGCCCGCAACTAATGAAAAACTGTTTTTT
size: NA; D: NA; V: TRBV30; J: TRBJ1-4; CDR3: CAWSVKANEKLFF; DNA: TGTGCCTGGAGTGTAAAGGCTAATGAAAAACTGTTTTTT
size: NA; D: NA; V: TRBV3-1/TRBV3-2; J: TRBJ1-1; CDR3: CASSPTWAGTEAFF; DNA: TGTGCCAGCAGCCCCACGTGGGCTGGCACTGAAGCTTTCTTT
size: few; D: TRBD1; V: TRBV19; J: TRBJ1-1; CDR3: CASSIMGQGSTEAFF; DNA: TGTGCCAGTAGTATTATGGGACAGGGGTCCACTGAAGCTTTCTTT
size: NA; D: NA; V: TRBV4-1; J: TRBJ1-2; CDR3: CASSQSDVVGEGRFYGYTF; DNA: TGCGCCAGCAGCCAAAGTGATGTGGTGGGGGAGGGGAGATTCTATGGCTACACCTTC
size: NA; D: NA; V: TRBV6-5; J: TRBJ2-5; CDR3: CASSRGSETQYF; DNA: TGTGCCAGCAGCCGGGGTTCTGAGACCCAGTACTTC
size: NA; D: NA; V: TRBV19; J: TRBJ1-5; CDR3: CASTGEYSNQPQHF; DNA: TGTGCCAGTACCGGGGAGTATAGCAATCAGCCCCAGCATTTT
size: once; D: TRBD2; V: TRBV3-1/TRBV3-2; J: TRBJ2-3; CDR3: CASSQLWTSGEVDTQYF; DNA: TGTGCCAGCAGCCAATTGTGGACTAGCGGGGAGGTGGATACGCAGTATTTT
size: NA; D: TRBD1; V: TRBV5-1; J: TRBJ1-4; CDR3: CASSLDRVEEKLFF; DNA: TGCGCCAGCAGCTTAGACAGGGTGGAAGAAAAACTGTTTTTT
size: NA; D: NA; V: TRBV6-5; J: TRBJ1-4; CDR3: CASSYSLQNEKLFF; DNA: TGTGCCAGCAGTTACTCACTTCAAAATGAAAAACTGTTTTTT
size: NA; D: NA; V: TRBV12-3/TRBV12-4; J: TRBJ1-2; CDR3: CASSHMRGYTF; DNA: TGTGCCAGCAGCCACATGAGAGGCTACACCTTC
size: NA; D: NA; V: TRBV30; J: TRBJ2-3; CDR3: CAWSARTGRADTQYF; DNA: TGTGCCTGGAGTGCAAGGACTGGGCGCGCAGATACGCAGTATTTT
size: NA; D: NA; V: TRBV25-1; J: TRBJ1-1; CDR3: CASSAFEGLEAFF; DNA: TGTGCCAGCAGTGCCTTTGAGGGTTTGGAAGCTTTCTTT
size: NA; D: NA; V: TRBV29-1; J: TRBJ1-1; CDR3: CSVGMGNTEAFF; DNA: TGCAGCGTTGGTATGGGGAACACTGAAGCTTTCTTT
size: NA; D: TRBD2; V: TRBV5-1; J: TRBJ2-1; CDR3: CASSLALAGGLEQFF; DNA: TGCGCCAGCAGCTTGGCCCTAGCGGGGGGGCTTGAGCAGTTCTTC
size: NA; D: NA; V: TRBV6-5; J: TRBJ2-3; CDR3: CASRNRGTDTQYF; DNA: TGTGCCAGCAGGAACAGGGGCACAGATACGCAGTATTTT
size: few; D: NA; V: TRBV2; J: TRBJ2-1; CDR3: CASSGRQGGYNEQFF; DNA: TGTGCCAGCAGTGGTCGGCAGGGAGGCTACAATGAGCAGTTCTTC
size: once; D: NA; V: TRBV7-3; J: TRBJ1-1; CDR3: CASSLTGTRRNTEAFF; DNA: TGTGCCAGCAGCCTAACCGGGACAAGAAGAAACACTGAAGCTTTCTTT
size: NA; D: NA; V: TRBV7-9; J: TRBJ2-7; CDR3: CASNRGTIHYEQYF; DNA: TGTGCCAGCAATCGCGGGACAATCCATTACGAGCAGTACTTC
size: once; D: TRBD1; V: TRBV18; J: TRBJ2-2; CDR3: CASSPDRSNTGELFF; DNA: TGTGCCAGCTCACCGGACAGGTCGAACACCGGGGAGCTGTTTTTT
size: NA; D: NA; V: TRBV27; J: TRBJ1-3; CDR3: CASSLSGNKGLTIYF; DNA: TGTGCCAGCAGTTTGTCAGGGAACAAGGGACTCACCATATATTTT
size: once; D: TRBD1; V: TRBV6-5; J: TRBJ2-5; CDR3: CASSSPYRGSEETQYF; DNA: TGTGCCAGCAGTTCTCCTTACAGGGGGTCGGAGGAGACCCAGTACTTC
size: NA; D: TRBD1; V: TRBV3-1/TRBV3-2; J: TRBJ1-2; CDR3: CASSQGQGVSYTF; DNA: TGTGCCAGCAGCCAAGGACAGGGGGTGAGCTACACCTTC
size: NA; D: NA; V: TRBV5-4; J: TRBJ1-6; CDR3: CASSFERERSPLHF; DNA: TGTGCCAGCAGCTTTGAGAGGGAGAGATCACCCCTCCACTTT